The 20 T cell receptor beta chains below come from one sample, sequenced in a study of T cells in Graves' hyperthyroidism and ophthalmopathy. RNA transcripts gave rise to amplified TCR beta CDR3 regions. Primed by the HTBI set, a first-round RT-PCR was run on the TCR CDR3. TCRdb used MiXCR to reprocess the multiplex PCR reads, holding one entry per CDR3 protein. This sample has hundreds of thousands of distinct CDR3 sequences, with approximately 18% found just once. Sequenced input: blood. These receptor sequences come from a middle-aged man with Graves' ophthalmopathy.

The rearrangement joins TRBV20-1 to TRBJ1-6; TRBD1 is a possible D gene (6 bases). CDR3 size: 14 residues. Germline V gives CDR1 DFQATT, CDR2 SNEGSKA (reference sequence). V was trimmed by 3 bases and J by 4 bases, leaving 10 bases between them. DNA for the CDR3: TGCAGTGCTAGCGGGGGGCAATATAATTCACCCCTCCACTTT. Translating it yields CSASGGQYNSPLHF.

At least ten counts were recorded for this clonotype. The chain carries TRBV5-1 and TRBJ2-1; 10 bases map to TRBD1. CDR1 and CDR2 from the germline V gene are SGHRS and YFSETQ. The CDR3 spans 16 residues. V was clipped by 2 bases and J by 5 bases; unmatched bases: 7. The CDR3 region is CASSLGQGVRDNEQFF. The CDR3 nucleotides are TGCGCCAGCAGCTTAGGACAGGGGGTTAGAGACAATGAGCAGTTCTTC.

There are many counts of this clonotype. The rearrangement links TRBV20-1 to TRBJ2-7; TRBD2 matches at 11 bases. This CDR3 contains 16 residues. CDR1 is DFQATT, CDR2 SNEGSKA, per germline (reference sequence). The J segment lost 0 bases and the V segment lost 3 bases, leaving 7 bases of the junction unmatched. CDR3 sequence (DNA): TGCAGTGCTAGTGGTAGCGGGAGGGTAGACTCCTACGAGCAGTACTTC. Its translation is CSASGSGRVDSYEQYF.

Only a few counts were recorded for this clonotype. The rearrangement uses TRBV5-1 and TRBJ2-3, with 9 bases identical to TRBD2. Unmatched junction bases numbered 6, after V lost 4 bases and J lost 0 bases. This CDR3 contains 16 residues. Germline values: CDR1 SGHRS, CDR2 YFSETQ. The chain's CDR3 is CASSTFTSGSTDTQYF. CDR3 sequence (DNA): TGCGCCAGCAGCACTTTTACTAGCGGGAGCACAGATACGCAGTATTTT.

This clonotype was counted many times. CDR3 nucleotide sequence: TGTGCCAGCAGCCAAGATGATACCGGGATAGCGCAGTACTTC. This translates into CASSQDDTGIAQYF. V is TRBV14 and J is TRBJ2-7; TRBD2 might be the D (5 bases). Trimming stripped 0 bases from V and 9 bases from J, with 15 bases between. This CDR3 has 14 residues. Germline lookup yields CDR1 SGHDN and CDR2 FVKESK. Complete variable domain (other parts from reference TRBV14 and TRBJ2-7): EAGVTQFPSHSVIEKGQTVTLRCDPISGHDNLYWYRRVMGKEIKFLLHFVKESKQDESGMPNNRFLAERTGGTYSTLKVQPAELEDSGVYFCASSQDDTGIAQYFGPGTRLTVT.

Many counts were recorded for this clonotype. This chain links TRBV2 with TRBJ2-7; no clear D gene. The germline V gene encodes CDR1 SNHLY and CDR2 FYNNEI. Trimming shortened V by 3 bases and J by 5 bases, and 5 bases separated the two germline ends. The CDR3 loop spans 11 amino acids. The CDR3, as DNA: TGTGCCAGCAGTGAGGTCGACGAGCAGTACTTC. As protein: CASSEVDEQYF.

This clonotype was picked up many times. The chain has TRBV3-1 and TRBJ2-3; no definite D call. CDR1 and CDR2 (germline): LGHDT, YNNKEL (reference sequence). This CDR3 has 14 amino acids. Deletions cut 0 bases from V and 4 bases from J, with 8 bases between. Written as DNA, the CDR3 is TGTGCCAGCAGCCAAGATCTAAGGGCAGATACGCAGTATTTT. This translates into CASSQDLRADTQYF.

This clonotype showed up many times. This chain connects TRBV2 to TRBJ2-3; D is ambiguous. The germline V gene has CDR1 SNHLY and CDR2 FYNNEI. Trimming removed 7 bases at V and 2 bases at J, with 13 bases between. The CDR3 has 14 residues. The CDR3 here is CASKERLSTDTQYF. For the CDR3, the DNA is TGTGCCAGCAAGGAGCGACTCTCCACAGATACGCAGTATTTT.

The DNA of the CDR3 is TGCAGTGCTAGATCTGGGGCGGACGGCTACACCTTC. Translating gives CSARSGADGYTF. The V gene is TRBV20-1, the J gene TRBJ1-2; perhaps TRBD1 as D (5 bases). Trimming cost V 2 bases and J 8 bases, with 12 bases left between them. This CDR3 spans 12 amino acids. Germline V gives CDR1 DFQATT, CDR2 SNEGSKA (reference sequence).

This clonotype was counted only a few times. The J gene is TRBJ2-1, the V gene TRBV18, with 11 bases lining up with TRBD2. The ends lost 2 bases at V and 10 bases at J; junction bases unmatched: 7. Germline CDR1 reads KGHSH; CDR2 reads LQKENI. There are 15 residues in the CDR3. The DNA for the CDR3 is TGTGCCAGCTCACCAGAACTAGCGGGAGTCAACGAGCAGTTCTTC. It encodes CASSPELAGVNEQFF.

This clonotype occurred a few times. The chain is built from TRBV6-1 and TRBJ1-5; 8 bases agree with TRBD1. This CDR3 spans 16 amino acids. Germline trimming cut 6 bases from V and 3 bases from J; bases unmatched to any gene: 10. CDR1 and CDR2 from the germline V gene are MNHNS and SASEGT. The CDR3: CASRRYQGALNQPQHF. The CDR3 DNA reads TGTGCCAGCAGGCGTTACCAGGGGGCCCTCAATCAGCCCCAGCATTTT.

The chain couples TRBV6-1 to TRBJ1-2, with D perhaps matching TRBD1 (6 bases). This CDR3 has 14 residues. CDR1 and CDR2 from the germline V gene are MNHNS and SASEGT. Trimming took off 8 bases at V and 4 bases at J, with 17 bases between the two ends. CDR3 in amino acids: CASGTGNWPYGYTF. CDR3 DNA: TGTGCCAGCGGCACAGGGAACTGGCCCTATGGCTACACCTTC.

In its sample, this clonotype was seen many times. The CDR3 protein is CASSAQQGMGETQYF. The CDR3 coding sequence is TGTGCCAGCAGCGCTCAACAGGGAATGGGAGAGACCCAGTACTTC. The chain has TRBV7-3 and TRBJ2-5, with a tentative D call TRBD1 (6 bases). The CDR3 length is 15 residues. The germline V and J ends were trimmed by 5 bases and 4 bases, with 17 bases remaining between them. Germline V CDR1 and CDR2: SGHTA, FQGTGA.

This clonotype was observed at least ten times. This sequence joins TRBV28 and TRBJ1-2; TRBD1 aligns across 12 bases. The V segment lost 11 bases and the J segment 2 bases; nucleotides outside the gene matches: 12. CDR1 and CDR2 (germline): MDHEN, SYDVKM. The CDR3 totals 16 residues. The CDR3, as DNA: TGTGCCTGCCGTGGGACAGGGGGCGCGGAGAACTATGGCTACACCTTC. Amino acids: CACRGTGGAENYGYTF.

Ten or more counts support this clonotype. The chain links TRBV6-1 to TRBJ2-7; 7 positions match TRBD1. Trimming removed 1 base from V and 2 bases from J; junction bases left unmatched: 5. The CDR3 runs to 15 residues. Germline CDR1 MNHNS, CDR2 SASEGT. CDR3 DNA sequence: TGTGCCAGCAGTGAAGAGGGGGACAGTGCCTACGAGCAGTACTTC. Its translation: CASSEEGDSAYEQYF.

The chain joins TRBV5-1 to TRBJ2-5; maybe TRBD2 (7 bases). The germline gives CDR1 SGHRS, CDR2 YFSETQ. The CDR3 extends over 15 amino acids. V lost 1 base and J 2 bases, leaving 12 bases between the germline ends. The CDR3 DNA reads TGCGCCAGCAGCTTGAGGGGGGGTGTTCAAGAGACCCAGTACTTC. Its protein product is CASSLRGGVQETQYF.

Comments on this clonotype: A single base separates this from a much larger clone, so it may be a read error. The rearrangement uses TRBV28 and TRBJ2-7; possible D gene TRBD2, 7 bases. Trimming shortened V by 11 bases and J by 5 bases, and 28 bases separated the two germline ends. The CDR3 totals 16 residues. Per germline, CDR1 MDHEN and CDR2 SYDVKM. CDR3 loop: CAGTHYGGARVNEQYF. Written as DNA, the CDR3 is TGTGCCGGCACCCATTATGGGGGGGCGCGTGTTAACGAGCAGTACTTC.

The table lists this clonotype with a few counts. The chain recombines TRBV27 with TRBJ2-6; 8 bases are a match to TRBD1. CDR3 length equals 18 residues. Unmatched junction bases numbered 6, after V lost 2 bases and J lost 0 bases. Germline V gives CDR1 MNHEY, CDR2 SMNVEV (reference sequence). CDR3 sequence (DNA): TGTGCCAGCAGTTTAAGGACAGGGACGATCTCTGGGGCCAACGTCCTGACTTTC. The encoded protein is CASSLRTGTISGANVLTF.

This clonotype has only a few counts. This sequence joins TRBV6-2 or TRBV6-3 and TRBJ2-3; 10 bases are shared with TRBD1. The CDR3 consists of 15 residues. CDR1 and CDR2 (germline): MNHEY, SVGEGT. The junction had 7 bases not matched to a gene; V was cut back by 6 bases and J by 4 bases. The CDR3 region has the DNA TGTGCCAGCAGAACCGGGACAGGGGTCGCAGATACGCAGTATTTT. It codes for CASRTGTGVADTQYF.

In this sample, this clonotype turned up many times. The rearrangement links TRBV5-1 to TRBJ2-3, with 7 bases matching TRBD2. Germline lookup yields CDR1 SGHRS and CDR2 YFSETQ. J gave up 3 bases and V 9 bases, and 13 bases lay outside the gene matches. The CDR3 covers 15 residues. The CDR3 protein is CAIAGGAGKTDTQYF. The CDR3 DNA reads as TGCGCCATCGCCGGGGGAGCGGGAAAGACAGATACGCAGTATTTT.